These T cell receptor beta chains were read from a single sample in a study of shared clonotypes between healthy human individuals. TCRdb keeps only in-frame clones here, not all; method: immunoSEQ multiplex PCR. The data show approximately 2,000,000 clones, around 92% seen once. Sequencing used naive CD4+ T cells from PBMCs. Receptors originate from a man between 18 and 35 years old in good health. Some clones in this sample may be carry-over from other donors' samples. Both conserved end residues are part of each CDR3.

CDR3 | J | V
CAISSGQAGNEQFF | TRBJ2-1 | TRBV10-3
CASSGTVNYGYTF | TRBJ1-2 | TRBV28
CASSLTLGGSEKLFF | TRBJ1-4 | TRBV7-2
CASSVASTDTQYF | TRBJ2-3 | TRBV5-1
CASSSTGTPYEQYF | TRBJ2-7 | TRBV7-2
CASSLSRYEQYF | TRBJ2-7 | TRBV11-2
CASSTDRGRSGELFF | TRBJ2-2 | TRBV5-1
CASSLWDLGGLQETQYF | TRBJ2-5 | TRBV28
CASSRDMGTQYF | TRBJ2-5 | TRBV7-2
CASSKGDSGRANEQFF | TRBJ2-1 | TRBV21-1
CASSYREMGTEAFF | TRBJ1-1 | TRBV2
CASSVGGFYYEQYF | TRBJ2-7 | TRBV2
CASSPPSRQQETQYF | TRBJ2-5 | TRBV18
CAWRGRRDSYNEQFF | TRBJ2-1 | TRBV30
CASRLAGTGNIQYF | TRBJ2-4 | TRBV27
CASSPQRETYNEQFF | TRBJ2-1 | TRBV4-3
CASSKVLAEQTDTQYF | TRBJ2-3 | TRBV5-1
CAWRARGYRYTF | TRBJ1-2 | TRBV30
CASSLGTSGSIQETQYF | TRBJ2-5 | TRBV7-3
CASSPSRESGTF | TRBJ1-2 | TRBV28
CASSMFPNNYEQYF | TRBJ2-7 | TRBV19
CASGDGAKEQFF | TRBJ2-1 | TRBV2
CASSLFPPGQIYEQYF | TRBJ2-7 | TRBV5-1
CSIRLAGLTDTQYF | TRBJ2-3 | TRBV29-1
CASIYTGGTEAFF | TRBJ1-1 | TRBV6-6
CASRVRGGDGLAGVREQYF | TRBJ2-7 | TRBV19
CASSLSRRLAGGSVYEQFF | TRBJ2-1 | TRBV7-8
CASSDKTVTYEQYF | TRBJ2-7 | TRBV5-1
CASSQGPGLAIDQPQHF | TRBJ1-5 | TRBV4-1
CASQLRSWSGQGDYEQYF | TRBJ2-7 | TRBV7-2
CASSPIKATEAFF | TRBJ1-1 | TRBV7-2
CASSVAGGGELFF | TRBJ2-2 | TRBV9
CASSIPGNYGYTF | TRBJ1-2 | TRBV19
CASSHGVPWSYEQYF | TRBJ2-7 | TRBV14
CASSLGTSWQYF | TRBJ2-3 | TRBV7-2
CASSRTGQETQYF | TRBJ2-5 | TRBV10-1
CASSEAVQGLETQYF | TRBJ2-5 | TRBV6-1
CASSLSSYNEQFF | TRBJ2-1 | TRBV7-3
CASSAMGSTGHPGANVLTF | TRBJ2-6 | TRBV7-9
CASSPRSLNGNTIYF | TRBJ1-3 | TRBV18
CASSETRPYEQYF | TRBJ2-7 | TRBV5-1